What follows are 25 T cell receptor beta chains derived from one specimen sequenced in a study of blood T cell repertoires in COVID-19. Generated by immunoSEQ multiplex PCR, the TCRdb table keeps only in-frame clones and is missing some. The sample holds about 330,000 clones, 87% seen once. Specimen: peripheral blood. The receptors were gathered from a man aged 25 to 45 with COVID-19, enrolled during active disease.

The chain recombines TRBV7-9 with TRBJ2-5; 8 nucleotides agree with TRBD2. CDR1 and CDR2 from the germline V gene are SEHNR and FQNEAQ (reference sequence). The CDR3 contains 14 residues. Trimming took 7 bases from V and 3 from J; bases not matched to a gene: 7. The CDR3 loop is CASTSRGGEETQYF. CDR3 sequence (DNA): TGTGCCAGCACCTCCCGGGGGGGAGAAGAGACCCAGTACTTC.

This clone showed up just a few times. This chain links TRBV7-8 with TRBJ1-1; D ambiguous. Germline values: CDR1 SGHVS, CDR2 FQNEAQ. The CDR3 is 14 residues long. Trimming removed 1 base at V and 2 bases at J, with 8 bases between. The CDR3 coding sequence is TGTGCCAGCAGCTTAGTGTTGGGCAACACTGAAGCTTTCTTT. Residues: CASSLVLGNTEAFF.

The chain combines TRBV5-4 with TRBJ1-2, with TRBD1 as a possible D gene (5 bases). The length of the CDR3 is 13 residues. The V end lost 0 bases, the J end lost 4 bases, and 7 bases lay between the germline ends. From germline, CDR1 is SGHNT and CDR2 YYREEE (reference sequence). The CDR3 DNA reads TGTGCCAGCAGCTTGGTACAGGTCTATGGCTACACCTTC. The encoded protein is CASSLVQVYGYTF.

In regard to this clone: With a far larger clone one base away, a read error is the likely cause. This chain uses TRBV6-5 with TRBJ2-7; TRBD1 matches 8 bases. This CDR3 is 14 amino acids long. J was trimmed by 3 bases and V by 0 bases; bases with no gene match: 1. Germline assignment: CDR1 MNHEY and CDR2 SVGAGI. The CDR3 here is CASSYSTGDYEQYF. CDR3 in DNA: TGTGCCAGCAGTTACTCGACAGGGGACTACGAGCAGTACTTC.

In its sample, this clone was seen once. The rearrangement joins TRBV3-1 (or the pseudogene TRBV3-2) to TRBJ2-4; the match to TRBD1 covers 8 bases. The V gene's germline CDR1 is LGHDT and CDR2 YNNKEL (reference sequence). Losses at the gene ends were 6 bases for V and 0 bases for J; bases not matched to a gene: 19. The CDR3 is 20 residues long. CDR3 amino acids: CASSPFRDRIIHLAKNIQYF. For the CDR3, the DNA is TGTGCCAGCAGTCCATTCCGGGACAGGATCATTCACCTAGCCAAAAACATTCAGTACTTC.

The chain recombines TRBV28 with TRBJ2-7; a possible D gene is TRBD2 (5 bases). There are 12 residues in the CDR3. V gave up 3 bases and J gave up 7 bases, with 10 bases separating them. Germline lookup yields CDR1 MDHEN and CDR2 SYDVKM. The CDR3 here is CASSFPGGEQYF. The CDR3 DNA follows: TGTGCCAGCAGTTTCCCCGGAGGAGAGCAGTACTTC.

The rearrangement joins TRBV6-2 or TRBV6-3 to TRBJ1-5; 9 nucleotides line up with TRBD1. The V and J ends lost 4 bases and 2 bases, in that order; junction bases with no gene match: 15. This CDR3 is 19 amino acids long. Germline V gene data show CDR1 as MNHEY and CDR2 as SVGEGT. The CDR3 region has the DNA TGTGCCAGCAGTTCTCCACCGGGACAGGGATTTATGGGCAATCAGCCCCAGCATTTT. As protein: CASSSPPGQGFMGNQPQHF.

V gene TRBV2 combines with J gene TRBJ2-5; TRBD2 matches 10 bases. Looked up from germline, CDR1 is SNHLY and CDR2 is FYNNEI. The junction had 7 bases not matched to a gene; V was cut back by 6 bases and J by 3 bases. The CDR3 is 15 residues long. CDR3 protein: CASRFVGLAEETQYF. The DNA of the CDR3 is TGTGCCAGCAGGTTTGTTGGACTAGCGGAAGAGACCCAGTACTTC.

The genes are TRBV5-1 and TRBJ1-3, with TRBD1 as a possible D gene (6 bases). The CDR3 totals 14 residues. Germline CDR1 is SGHRS and CDR2 is YFSETQ. Trimming took 0 bases from V and 2 from J, leaving 6 bases between them. CDR3 protein: CASSLGQAGNTIYF. Here the CDR3 DNA reads TGCGCCAGCAGCTTGGGACAGGCTGGAAACACCATATATTTT.

The chain combines TRBV10-1 with TRBJ2-1, with D perhaps TRBD2 (7 bases). CDR1 is WNHNN and CDR2 is SYGVQD in the germline V gene (reference sequence). This CDR3 region has 13 residues. V lost 11 bases and J 6 bases, leaving 17 bases between the germline ends. The CDR3 protein is CAGGGQGSNEQFF. The DNA for the CDR3 is TGCGCCGGGGGGGGGCAGGGGTCCAATGAGCAGTTCTTC.

This clone was detected once. The genes are TRBV18 and TRBJ2-5, with D possibly matching TRBD2 (6 bases). Germline V gene data show CDR1 as KGHSH and CDR2 as LQKENI. The V end lost 2 bases, the J end lost 9 bases, and 16 bases lay between the germline ends. The CDR3 consists of 14 residues. The CDR3 sequence: CASSPGPGDPSQYF. CDR3 nucleotides: TGTGCCAGCTCACCAGGGCCGGGGGACCCTTCCCAGTACTTC.

This clone has a handful of counts. The chain combines TRBV4-2 with TRBJ2-7; 12 bases align to TRBD2. After removal of 4 bases from V and 1 base from J, the junction contained 8 bases not matched to a gene. The germline gives CDR1 LGHNA, CDR2 YNFKEQ. The CDR3 covers 17 residues. The CDR3 coding sequence is TGTGCCAGCAGCCCGAGGCTAGCGGGAGGGATATCCTACGAGCAGTACTTC. Translating it yields CASSPRLAGGISYEQYF.

This clone occurred a few times. The chain carries TRBV7-6 and TRBJ2-7; 7 nucleotides line up with TRBD2. Germline lookup yields CDR1 SGHVS and CDR2 FNYEAQ. This CDR3 is 16 amino acids long. The trim removed 6 bases at V and 2 bases at J, leaving 13 bases unmatched. The CDR3 bases are TGTGCCAGCAGGCCGTGGCCTAGCGGTGCCCCCTACGAGCAGTACTTC. This codes for CASRPWPSGAPYEQYF.

CDR3 in amino acids: CAISTSVGGNTIYF. CDR3 DNA: TGTGCCATCAGTACTAGCGTGGGGGGAAACACCATATATTTT. The V and J genes are TRBV10-3 and TRBJ1-3; D not resolved. Germline CDR1 is ENHRY and CDR2 is SYGVKD. The ends were cut back, 5 bases at V and 4 bases at J, with 12 bases in the middle. This CDR3 region has 14 residues.

The chain links TRBV6-5 to TRBJ2-1; D is perhaps TRBD1 (6 bases). This CDR3 is built from 13 residues. Trimming left V 4 bases short and J 10 bases short, with 14 bases between. Germline lookup yields CDR1 MNHEY and CDR2 SVGAGI. CDR3 in DNA: TGTGCCAGCAGTTTATCAACAGGGTGGGAGCAGTTCTTC. Translated: CASSLSTGWEQFF.

This clone was found once. The rearrangement links TRBV15 to TRBJ2-5; TRBD2 matches 13 bases. The CDR3 totals 16 residues. Trimming at V came to 5 bases and at J to 4 bases, leaving 7 bases not matched to a gene. Germline assignment: CDR1 LNHNV and CDR2 YYDKDF (reference sequence). In DNA form, the CDR3 reads TGTGCCACCAGCGGAGGACTAGCGGGAGACCTAGAGACCCAGTACTTC. This translates into CATSGGLAGDLETQYF.

The V gene is TRBV5-4, the J gene TRBJ2-2, with 8 bases matching TRBD1. Germline trimming cut 4 bases from V and 3 bases from J; bases unmatched to any gene: 5. Germline CDR1 is SGHNT and CDR2 is YYREEE (reference sequence). The CDR3 length is 15 residues. The CDR3 DNA reads TGTGCCAGCAGCGACGACAGGGGTGACACCGGGGAGCTGTTTTTT. It is translated as CASSDDRGDTGELFF.

V gene TRBV28 combines with J gene TRBJ2-7; 7 nucleotides align to TRBD2. The V segment lost 2 bases and the J segment 5 bases; nucleotides outside the gene matches: 9. Germline CDR1 is MDHEN and CDR2 is SYDVKM. The CDR3 extends over 15 amino acids. CDR3 in amino acids: CASSLVRGRANEQYF. The CDR3 DNA reads TGTGCCAGCAGTTTAGTACGCGGGAGAGCCAACGAGCAGTACTTC.

This clone showed up just once. This chain connects TRBV4-1 to TRBJ1-1, with D unclear. This CDR3 has 17 residues. Germline V gene lookup returns CDR1 MGHRA and CDR2 YSYEKL. V shed 1 base and J shed 0 bases, with 15 bases lying between them. The CDR3 DNA follows: TGCGCCAGCAGCCAAGGTCGGGGAGGACGGTTGAACACTGAAGCTTTCTTT. It encodes CASSQGRGGRLNTEAFF.

This clone is a singleton in its sample. The chain is built from TRBV19 and TRBJ2-1; no firm D call. Per the germline V gene, CDR1 is LNHDA and CDR2 is SQIVND (reference sequence). There are 14 residues in the CDR3. V was trimmed by 6 bases and J by 0 bases, leaving 9 bases between them. This CDR3 reads CASRRRLSYNEQFF. For the CDR3, the DNA is TGTGCCAGTAGGCGCCGACTCTCCTACAATGAGCAGTTCTTC.

The chain employs TRBV6-4 and TRBJ2-1; D may be TRBD1 (5 bases). V was pared by 7 bases and J by 5 bases, with 18 bases between. The CDR3 totals 15 residues. Per the germline V gene, CDR1 is MRHNA and CDR2 is SNTAGT. The CDR3 protein is CASTIGARIDNEQFF. CDR3 nucleotide sequence: TGTGCCAGCACCATAGGGGCCCGGATTGACAATGAGCAGTTCTTC.

This clone has just one count. This rearrangement joins TRBV27 to TRBJ1-1, with 8 positions matching TRBD1. In germline, CDR1 is MNHEY, CDR2 SMNVEV (reference sequence). The CDR3 length is 13 residues. V shed 4 bases, J shed 4 bases, and the junction held 2 bases outside the gene matches. CDR3 nucleotide sequence: TGTGCCAGCAGTTGGACAGGGCCCACTGAAGCTTTCTTT. This encodes CASSWTGPTEAFF.

The chain links TRBV29-1 to TRBJ1-2, with TRBD1 as a possible D gene (5 bases). This CDR3 has 16 amino acids. The V gene lost 4 bases and the J gene lost 0 bases, with 18 bases spanning the gap. The V gene's germline CDR1 is SQVTM and CDR2 ANQGSEA. The chain's CDR3 is CSVVEGLRAANYGYTF. CDR3 DNA: TGCAGCGTTGTTGAGGGACTAAGGGCAGCTAACTATGGCTACACCTTC.

The rearrangement links TRBV19 to TRBJ1-6; D is undetermined. The CDR3 length is 12 residues. The V end was cut by 2 bases, the J end by 11 bases, with 7 bases between. Germline V gene data show CDR1 as LNHDA and CDR2 as SQIVND (reference sequence). CDR3 sequence (DNA): TGTGCCAGTAGTATACTGGAGGCACCCCTCCACTTT. Translated, it gives CASSILEAPLHF.

The V call is TRBV24-1, the J call TRBJ2-1; maybe TRBD1 (6 bases). This CDR3 spans 15 amino acids. Per the germline V gene, CDR1 is KGHDR and CDR2 is SFDVKD. Between the trimmed V and J ends, which lost 0 bases and 3 bases, there was a span of 8 bases. This CDR3 is CATSDLGDNYNEQFF. In nucleotides, the CDR3 is TGTGCCACCAGTGATTTGGGGGACAACTACAATGAGCAGTTCTTC.